These T cell receptor beta chains were read from a single sample in a study of shared clonotypes between healthy human individuals. Libraries were prepared by immunoSEQ multiplex PCR; TCRdb keeps only in-frame clonotypes and omits some of them. The sample lists roughly 700,000 clones; around 67% were seen once. The sequencing input was memory CD4+ T cells sorted from blood. The receptors originated from a woman in her 30s in good health. CDR3s include the opening cysteine and the closing phenylalanine or tryptophan. Fields, in order: J gene, D gene, V gene, clone size, CDR3 protein, CDR3 DNA. D genes are given only for firm matches. For some rows the clone size is stated as once, few or many, or as a class when expanded; others skip it.

TRBJ1-3 | . | TRBV28 | once | CASSYIGQFSGNTIYF | TGTGCCAGCAGTTATATCGGACAGTTCTCCGGAAACACCATATATTTT
TRBJ2-7 | . | TRBV5-1 | . | CASSPVASSYEQYF | TGCGCCAGCAGCCCGGTGGCGAGCTCCTACGAGCAGTACTTC
TRBJ1-3 | . | TRBV5-1 | few | CASSTGTAGNTIYF | TGCGCCAGCAGCACGGGGACTGCTGGAAACACCATATATTTT
TRBJ1-1 | . | TRBV6-5 | . | CASSYQSSGPNEAFF | TGTGCCAGCAGTTACCAATCGTCCGGTCCAAACGAAGCTTTCTTT
TRBJ2-3 | . | TRBV2 | . | CASSRDPDTQYF | TGTGCCAGCTCGAGGGACCCGGATACGCAGTATTTT
TRBJ1-3 | . | TRBV19 | . | CASSAPLAGRHSGNTIYF | TGTGCCAGTAGTGCCCCCTTGGCAGGGAGACACTCTGGAAACACCATATATTTT
TRBJ2-7 | TRBD1 | TRBV10-3 | . | CAISEGDRGPWEQYF | TGTGCCATCAGTGAGGGGGACAGGGGGCCGTGGGAGCAGTACTTC
TRBJ1-1 | TRBD1 | TRBV5-1 | . | CASSLGRDRGLAFF | TGCGCCAGCAGCTTGGGCCGGGACAGGGGACTAGCTTTCTTT
TRBJ2-7 | . | TRBV21-1 | . | CASSKENRIYEQYF | TGTGCCAGCAGCAAAGAGAACCGGATTTACGAGCAGTACTTC
TRBJ2-3 | . | TRBV5-4 | . | CASSVALARFTDTQYF | TGTGCCAGCAGCGTCGCCCTAGCTAGATTCACAGATACGCAGTATTTT
TRBJ1-3 | . | TRBV30 | . | CAWRGDSGNTIYF | TGTGCCTGGCGGGGCGACTCTGGAAACACCATATATTTT
TRBJ2-5 | . | TRBV9 | . | CASSLSGTSGRETQYF | TGTGCCAGCAGCCTTTCTGGGACTTCGGGGAGGGAGACCCAGTACTTC
TRBJ2-7 | . | TRBV28 | . | CASSAGQTYEQYF | TGTGCCAGCAGTGCCGGACAGACCTACGAGCAGTACTTC
TRBJ2-1 | TRBD2 | TRBV30 | many | CASSSGRGNEQFF | TGTGCCTCCTCTAGCGGTCGGGGCAATGAGCAGTTCTTC
TRBJ2-7 | TRBD2 | TRBV28 | . | CASSPPGTSYEQYF | TGTGCCAGCAGCCCCCCGGGGACTAGCTACGAGCAGTACTTC
TRBJ2-7 | . | TRBV11-2 | . | CASSLTGAGYEQYF | TGTGCCAGCAGCTTAACGGGGGCGGGGTACGAGCAGTACTTC
TRBJ2-5 | . | TRBV19 | . | CASRGTSETQYF | TGTGCCAGTAGGGGAACGTCGGAGACCCAGTACTTC
TRBJ2-2 | TRBD1 | TRBV11-2 | . | CASTGGTGGHTGELFF | TGTGCCAGCACCGGCGGGACAGGGGGGCACACCGGGGAGCTGTTTTTT
TRBJ2-3 | . | TRBV7-9 | . | CASSPITDTQYF | TGTGCCAGCAGCCCAATCACAGATACGCAGTATTTT
TRBJ2-7 | . | TRBV19 | . | CASSLGLGYEQYF | TGTGCCAGTAGTTTGGGGCTTGGGTACGAGCAGTACTTC
TRBJ1-4 | . | TRBV27 | . | CASSAYSATNEKLFF | TGTGCCAGCAGTGCCTACAGTGCAACTAATGAAAAACTGTTTTTT
TRBJ2-1 | . | TRBV7-3 | . | CASSSGSYNEQFF | TGTGCCAGCAGCTCCGGATCCTACAATGAGCAGTTCTTC
TRBJ2-7 | . | TRBV7-9 | . | CASSLGRTTSYEQYF | TGTGCCAGCAGCTTAGGGCGGACTACCAGTTACGAGCAGTACTTC
TRBJ1-2 | . | TRBV27 | few | CASKLDRREHYGYTF | TGTGCCAGCAAACTCGACAGGAGGGAGCACTATGGCTACACCTTC
TRBJ2-7 | . | TRBV11-2 | . | CASSLVAVSSYEQYF | TGTGCCAGCAGCTTAGTGGCGGTTAGCTCCTACGAGCAGTACTTC
TRBJ2-2 | . | TRBV7-9 | few | CASSLTTGELFF | TGTGCCAGCAGCCTCACTACCGGGGAGCTGTTTTTT